This T cell receptor beta chain was sequenced during a study of blood T cell repertoires in COVID-19. For the study at large: The United States, Italy and Spain supplied acute and convalescent COVID-19 samples.

This clone has a single count. Unmatched junction bases numbered 2, after V lost 3 bases and J lost 4 bases. CDR3 length: 14 amino acids. Germline loops: CDR1 SGHTA, CDR2 FQGTGA. Original analysis: Estimation of nucleated cell counts was performed using reference gene primer amplification. Using immunoSEQ multiplex PCR, the repertoire was profiled, and TCRdb retains in-frame clones only, with some absent. Clone size and the V and J calls come from that table; the DNA yielded D and trimming. This sample has about 400,000 clones, with around 89% found just once. Source material: peripheral blood. This TCR was recovered from a man aged 40-49 years with acute or convalescent COVID-19. The V call is TRBV7-3, the J call TRBJ2-2; 7 bases agree with TRBD1. The CDR3 DNA reads TGTGCCAGCAGCTTGACAGGGCCCACCGGGGAGCTGTTTTTT. Protein sequence: CASSLTGPTGELFF.